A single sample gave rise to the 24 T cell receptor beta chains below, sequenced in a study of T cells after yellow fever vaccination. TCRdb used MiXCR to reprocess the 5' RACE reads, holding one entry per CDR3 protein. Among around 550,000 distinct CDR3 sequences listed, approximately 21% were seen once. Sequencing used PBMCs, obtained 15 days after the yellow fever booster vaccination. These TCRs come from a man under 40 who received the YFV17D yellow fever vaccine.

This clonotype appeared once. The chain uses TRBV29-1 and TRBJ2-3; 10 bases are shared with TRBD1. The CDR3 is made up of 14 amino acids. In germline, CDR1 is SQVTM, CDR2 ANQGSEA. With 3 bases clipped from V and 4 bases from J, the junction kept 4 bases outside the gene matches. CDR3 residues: CSVDDRGLADTQYF. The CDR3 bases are TGCAGCGTTGACGACAGGGGGCTCGCAGATACGCAGTATTTT.

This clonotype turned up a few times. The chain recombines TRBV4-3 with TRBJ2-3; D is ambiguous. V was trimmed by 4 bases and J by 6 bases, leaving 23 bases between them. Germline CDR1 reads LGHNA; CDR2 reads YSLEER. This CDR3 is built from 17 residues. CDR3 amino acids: CASSRELGEAHRDTQYF. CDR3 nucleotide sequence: TGCGCCAGCAGCCGAGAGCTGGGCGAGGCCCACCGCGATACGCAGTATTTT.

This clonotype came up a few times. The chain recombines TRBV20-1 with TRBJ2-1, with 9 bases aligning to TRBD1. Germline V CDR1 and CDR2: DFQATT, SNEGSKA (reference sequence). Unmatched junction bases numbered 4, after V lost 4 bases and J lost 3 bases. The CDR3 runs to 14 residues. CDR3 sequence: CSAKETGGYNEQFF. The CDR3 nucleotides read TGCAGTGCTAAGGAGACAGGGGGCTACAATGAGCAGTTCTTC.

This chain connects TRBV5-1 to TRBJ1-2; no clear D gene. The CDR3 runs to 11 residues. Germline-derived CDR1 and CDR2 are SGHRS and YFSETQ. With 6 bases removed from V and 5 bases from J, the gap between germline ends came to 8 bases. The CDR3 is CASMGLYGYTF. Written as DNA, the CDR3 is TGCGCCAGCATGGGGTTATATGGCTACACCTTC.

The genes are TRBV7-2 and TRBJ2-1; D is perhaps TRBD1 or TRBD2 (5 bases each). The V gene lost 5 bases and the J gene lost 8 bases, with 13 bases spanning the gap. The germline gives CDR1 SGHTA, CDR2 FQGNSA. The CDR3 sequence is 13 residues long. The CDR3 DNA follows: TGTGCCAGCAGCCCCCCGGGGCTTTATGAGCAGTTCTTC. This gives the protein CASSPPGLYEQFF.

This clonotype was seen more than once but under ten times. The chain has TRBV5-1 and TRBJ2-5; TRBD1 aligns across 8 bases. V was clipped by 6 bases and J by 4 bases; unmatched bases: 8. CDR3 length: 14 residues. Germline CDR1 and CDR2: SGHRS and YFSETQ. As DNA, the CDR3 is TGCGCCAGCATCGACGACAGGGGCGCAGAGACCCAGTACTTC. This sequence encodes CASIDDRGAETQYF.

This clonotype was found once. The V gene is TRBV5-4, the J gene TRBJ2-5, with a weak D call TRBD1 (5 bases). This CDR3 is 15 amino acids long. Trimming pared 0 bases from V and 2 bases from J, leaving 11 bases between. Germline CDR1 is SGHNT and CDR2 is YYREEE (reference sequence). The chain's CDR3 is CASSLGRVGQETQYF. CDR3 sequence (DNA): TGTGCCAGCAGCTTGGGCAGGGTAGGACAAGAGACCCAGTACTTC.

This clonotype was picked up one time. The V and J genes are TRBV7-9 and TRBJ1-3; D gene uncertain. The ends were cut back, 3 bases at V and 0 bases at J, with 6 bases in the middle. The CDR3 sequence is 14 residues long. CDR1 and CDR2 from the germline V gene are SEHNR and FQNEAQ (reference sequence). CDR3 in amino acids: CASSLPGSGNTIYF. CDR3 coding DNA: TGTGCCAGCAGCTTGCCAGGCTCTGGAAACACCATATATTTT.

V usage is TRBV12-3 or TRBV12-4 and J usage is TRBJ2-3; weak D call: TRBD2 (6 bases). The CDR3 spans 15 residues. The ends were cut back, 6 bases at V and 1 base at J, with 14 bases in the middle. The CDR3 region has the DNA TGTGCCAGCAGATCCCGACTAGTGGGCACAGATACGCAGTATTTT. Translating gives CASRSRLVGTDTQYF.

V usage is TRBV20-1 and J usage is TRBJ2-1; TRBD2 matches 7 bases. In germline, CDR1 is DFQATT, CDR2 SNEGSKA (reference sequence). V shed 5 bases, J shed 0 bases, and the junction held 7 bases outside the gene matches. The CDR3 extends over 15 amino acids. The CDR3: CSAPRAGYSYNEQFF. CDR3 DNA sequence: TGCAGTGCTCCCCGAGCGGGATACTCCTACAATGAGCAGTTCTTC.

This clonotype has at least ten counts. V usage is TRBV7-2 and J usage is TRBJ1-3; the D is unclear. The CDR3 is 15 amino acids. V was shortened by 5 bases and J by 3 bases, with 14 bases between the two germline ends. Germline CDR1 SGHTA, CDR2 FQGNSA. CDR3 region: CASSLTFTDGNTIYF. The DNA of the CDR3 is TGTGCCAGCAGCCTAACCTTTACGGATGGAAACACCATATATTTT.

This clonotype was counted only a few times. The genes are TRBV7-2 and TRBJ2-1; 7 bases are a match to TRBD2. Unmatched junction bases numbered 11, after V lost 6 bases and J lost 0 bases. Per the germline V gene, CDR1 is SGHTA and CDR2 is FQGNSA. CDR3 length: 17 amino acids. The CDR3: CASSRRRDYRSYNEQFF. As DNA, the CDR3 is TGTGCCAGCAGTCGACGTCGGGACTACCGCTCCTACAATGAGCAGTTCTTC. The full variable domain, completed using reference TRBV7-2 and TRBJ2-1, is GAGVSQSPSNKVTEKGKDVELRCDPISGHTALYWYRQSLGQGLEFLIYFQGNSAPDKSGLPSDRFSAERTGGSVSTLTIQRTQQEDSAVYLCASSRRRDYRSYNEQFFGPGTRLTVL.

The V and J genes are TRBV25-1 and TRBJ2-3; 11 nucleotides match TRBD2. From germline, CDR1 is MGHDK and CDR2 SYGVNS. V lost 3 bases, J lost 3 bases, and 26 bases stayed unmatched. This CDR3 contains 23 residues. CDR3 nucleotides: TGTGCCAGCAGTGAGTTTTTTCCCGGGACAGCAGAAACTCGGACTAGCGGGACAGATACGCAGTATTTT. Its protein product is CASSEFFPGTAETRTSGTDTQYF.

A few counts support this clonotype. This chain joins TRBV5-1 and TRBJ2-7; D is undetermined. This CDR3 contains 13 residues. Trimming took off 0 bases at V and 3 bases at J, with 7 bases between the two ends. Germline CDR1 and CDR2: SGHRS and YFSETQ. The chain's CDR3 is CASSLDVVYEQYF. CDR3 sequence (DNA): TGCGCCAGCAGCTTGGATGTGGTCTACGAGCAGTACTTC.

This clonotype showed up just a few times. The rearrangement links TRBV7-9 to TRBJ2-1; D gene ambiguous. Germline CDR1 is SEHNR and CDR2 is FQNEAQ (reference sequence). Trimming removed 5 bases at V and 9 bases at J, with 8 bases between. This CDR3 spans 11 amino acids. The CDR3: CASSPLFEQFF. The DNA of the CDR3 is TGTGCCAGCAGCCCCCTCTTTGAGCAGTTCTTC.

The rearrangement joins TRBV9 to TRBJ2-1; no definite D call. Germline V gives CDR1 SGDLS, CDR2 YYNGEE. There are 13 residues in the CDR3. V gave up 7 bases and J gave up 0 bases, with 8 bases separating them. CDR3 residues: CASRPGSYNEQFF. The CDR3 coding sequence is TGTGCCAGCCGCCCGGGCTCCTACAATGAGCAGTTCTTC.

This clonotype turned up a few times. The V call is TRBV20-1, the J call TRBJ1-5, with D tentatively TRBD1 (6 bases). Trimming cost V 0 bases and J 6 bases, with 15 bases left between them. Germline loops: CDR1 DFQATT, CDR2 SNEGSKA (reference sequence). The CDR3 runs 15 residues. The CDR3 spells CSARDYPGAGQPQHF. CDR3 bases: TGCAGTGCTAGAGATTATCCGGGGGCAGGTCAGCCCCAGCATTTT.

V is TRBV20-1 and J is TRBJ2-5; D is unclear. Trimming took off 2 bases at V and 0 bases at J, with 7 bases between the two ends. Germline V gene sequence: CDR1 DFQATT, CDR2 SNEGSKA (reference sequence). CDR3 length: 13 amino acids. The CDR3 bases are TGCAGTGCTAGAAAGCCAGACCAAGAGACCCAGTACTTC. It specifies CSARKPDQETQYF.

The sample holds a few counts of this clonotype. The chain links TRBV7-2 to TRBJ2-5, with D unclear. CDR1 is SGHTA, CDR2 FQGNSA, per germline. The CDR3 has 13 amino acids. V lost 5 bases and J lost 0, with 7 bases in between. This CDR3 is CASSTGYQETQYF. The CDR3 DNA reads TGTGCCAGCAGCACTGGGTACCAAGAGACCCAGTACTTC. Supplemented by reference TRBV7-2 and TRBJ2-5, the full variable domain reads GAGVSQSPSNKVTEKGKDVELRCDPISGHTALYWYRQSLGQGLEFLIYFQGNSAPDKSGLPSDRFSAERTGGSVSTLTIQRTQQEDSAVYLCASSTGYQETQYFGPGTRLLVL.

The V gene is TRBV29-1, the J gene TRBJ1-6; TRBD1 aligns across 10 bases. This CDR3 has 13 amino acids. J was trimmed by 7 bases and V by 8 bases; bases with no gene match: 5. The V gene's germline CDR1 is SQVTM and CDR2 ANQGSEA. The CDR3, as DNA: TGCAGCTGCCGGGACAGGGGCAATTCACCCCTCCACTTT. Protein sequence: CSCRDRGNSPLHF. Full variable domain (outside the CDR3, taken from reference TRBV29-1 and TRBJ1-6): SAVISQKPSRDICQRGTSLTIQCQVDSQVTMMFWYRQQPGQSLTLIATANQGSEATYESGFVIDKFPISRPNLTFSTLTVSNMSPEDSSIYLCSCRDRGNSPLHFGNGTRLTVT.

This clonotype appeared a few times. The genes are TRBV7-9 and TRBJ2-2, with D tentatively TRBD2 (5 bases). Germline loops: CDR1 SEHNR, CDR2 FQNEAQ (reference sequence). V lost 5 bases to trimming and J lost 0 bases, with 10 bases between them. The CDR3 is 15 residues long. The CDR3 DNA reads TGTGCCAGCAGCCCAGCGGCCTCGAACACCGGGGAGCTGTTTTTT. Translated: CASSPAASNTGELFF.

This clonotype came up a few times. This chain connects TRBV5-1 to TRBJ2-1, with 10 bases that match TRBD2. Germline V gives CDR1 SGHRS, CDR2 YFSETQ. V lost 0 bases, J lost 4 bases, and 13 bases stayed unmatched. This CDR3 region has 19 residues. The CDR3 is CASSLGGTSDVARYNEQFF. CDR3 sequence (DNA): TGCGCCAGCAGCTTGGGTGGGACTAGCGATGTTGCCCGTTACAATGAGCAGTTCTTC.

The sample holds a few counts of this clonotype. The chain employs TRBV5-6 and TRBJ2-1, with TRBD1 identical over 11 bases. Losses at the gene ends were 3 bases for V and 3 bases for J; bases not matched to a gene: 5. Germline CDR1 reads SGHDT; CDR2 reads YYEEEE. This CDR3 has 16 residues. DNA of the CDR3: TGTGCCAGCAGCTCCCCAGGGACAGGGGGCTACAATGAGCAGTTCTTC. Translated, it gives CASSSPGTGGYNEQFF.

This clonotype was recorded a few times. The CDR3 DNA reads TGTGCCAGCAGACGACAGGGGTCAGCGGAGACCCAGTACTTC. Protein sequence: CASRRQGSAETQYF. The chain uses TRBV28 and TRBJ2-5, with TRBD1 matching 8 bases. This CDR3 spans 14 amino acids. Germline V gives CDR1 MDHEN, CDR2 SYDVKM. J gave up 5 bases and V 6 bases, and 8 bases lay outside the gene matches.